The present T cell receptor (beta chain) was sequenced within a study of blood T cell repertoires in COVID-19. Method: immunoSEQ multiplex PCR; TCRdb's copy keeps in-frame clones and lacks some. The sample yields 29,000 or so clones, around 92% seen once. The germline gives CDR1 SEHNR, CDR2 FQNEAQ (reference sequence). V was cut by 4 bases and J by 5 bases, with 14 bases left in between. This CDR3 has 14 amino acids. Sequencing used peripheral blood. The TCR comes from a man aged 50 to 60 with active COVID-19. The V gene is TRBV7-9, the J gene TRBJ1-1; D uncertain. In DNA, the CDR3 is TGTGCCAGCAGCTGGAGGGTTACGGGGACTGAAGCTTTCTTT. Protein product: CASSWRVTGTEAFF.